These 9 T cell receptor beta chains share one sample of origin, sequenced in a study of T cells in Graves' hyperthyroidism and ophthalmopathy (dated by TCRdb to between 2017 and 2020). Preparation of the library involved multiplex PCR. The sequencing machine was an Illumina HiSeq 2000. Amplification of TCR beta CDR3 regions was carried out from RNA transcripts. A first-round RT-PCR of the TCR CDR3 used the HTBI primer set with the Qiagen OneStep RT-PCR kit. The raw public reads went through TCRdb reprocessing: fastp at Q25, MiXCR clone calling, in-frame beta chains kept. Each record represents a unique CDR3 protein, reported with the most common genes and DNA among its rows. For this sample there are around 350,000 distinct CDR3 sequences; approximately 18% appear just once. About a third of the sample belongs to the ten largest clones. The sample was blood. The source of these receptors is a woman in her 30s with Graves' hyperthyroidism that later progressed to Graves' ophthalmopathy.

This clonotype was picked up many times. This chain uses TRBV20-1 with TRBJ2-7, with D tentatively TRBD1 (6 bases). Deletions cut 5 bases from V and 2 bases from J, with 16 bases between. This CDR3 is built from 14 residues. CDR1 and CDR2 (germline): DFQATT, SNEGSKA (reference sequence). CDR3 sequence reads: CSAEDSGPAYEQYF. The CDR3, as DNA: TGCAGTGCTGAGGACAGTGGGCCAGCCTACGAGCAGTACTTC.

The genes are TRBV28 and TRBJ2-7; D gene uncertain. V lost 2 bases to trimming and J lost 4 bases, with 12 bases between them. Germline V gene sequence: CDR1 MDHEN, CDR2 SYDVKM. There are 14 residues in the CDR3. The CDR3 region has the DNA TGTGCCAGCAGTTTAGGGTCCAAGCCTTACGAGCAGTACTTC. Residues: CASSLGSKPYEQYF.

There are many counts of this clonotype. V usage is TRBV18 and J usage is TRBJ2-1; D is unresolved. The germline gives CDR1 KGHSH, CDR2 LQKENI. The CDR3 covers 14 residues. V was shortened by 1 base and J by 8 bases, with 12 bases between the two germline ends. In DNA form, the CDR3 reads TGTGCCAGCTCACCACTCACAGCTCAAGATGAGCAGTTCTTC. This encodes CASSPLTAQDEQFF.

This clonotype was recorded at least ten times. The chain links TRBV29-1 to TRBJ2-3, with 7 bases identical to TRBD2. The CDR3 covers 15 residues. Germline V gene data show CDR1 as SQVTM and CDR2 as ANQGSEA. J gave up 2 bases and V 4 bases, and 9 bases lay outside the gene matches. In DNA, the CDR3 is TGCAGCGTTGCATCTAGCGGTTACTCCACAGATACGCAGTATTTT. Translating it yields CSVASSGYSTDTQYF.

This clonotype was recorded at least ten times. The gene calls are TRBV2 and TRBJ2-3, with TRBD1 as a possible D gene (6 bases). Trimming shortened V by 9 bases and J by 0 bases, and 19 bases separated the two germline ends. There are 16 residues in the CDR3. Germline assignment: CDR1 SNHLY and CDR2 FYNNEI. The CDR3 nucleotides are TGTGCCAGTTGCGCCGGGACAACAAAAAGCACAGATACGCAGTATTTT. Its translation: CASCAGTTKSTDTQYF.

This clonotype appeared many times. The V call is TRBV28, the J call TRBJ1-3; maybe TRBD1 (5 bases). The V end was cut by 2 bases, the J end by 4 bases, with 12 bases between. Germline V CDR1 and CDR2: MDHEN, SYDVKM. The CDR3 covers 15 residues. CDR3 coding DNA: TGTGCCAGCAGTTTAGGGGGTTCGTGGGGAAACACCATATATTTT. Translation gives CASSLGGSWGNTIYF.

This clonotype was recorded many times. The chain is built from TRBV7-2 and TRBJ1-1, with D tentatively TRBD1 (6 bases). Germline CDR1 and CDR2: SGHTA and FQGNSA. The CDR3 runs 15 residues. V lost 4 bases, J lost 0 bases, and 12 bases lay in between. CDR3 loop: CASSWGRGMNTEAFF. The DNA of the CDR3 is TGTGCCAGCAGCTGGGGCAGGGGTATGAACACTGAAGCTTTCTTT.

This clonotype was detected many times. V is TRBV3-1 and J is TRBJ2-7, with D uncertain. V lost 3 bases, J lost 3 bases, and 3 bases lay in between. The CDR3 covers 11 residues. Germline V gene sequence: CDR1 LGHDT, CDR2 YNNKEL (reference sequence). The CDR3 coding sequence is TGTGCCAGCAGCCAGAACTACGAGCAGTACTTC. Protein sequence: CASSQNYEQYF.

This clonotype was detected many times. This sequence joins TRBV19 and TRBJ1-1; D call uncertain. The ends were cut back, 8 bases at V and 8 bases at J, with 15 bases in the middle. Germline V lookup: CDR1 LNHDA, CDR2 SQIVND (reference sequence). The CDR3 contains 12 residues. The CDR3 nucleotides read TGTGCCAGTGGGCCCCCGACGGTCGAAGCTTTCTTT. It specifies CASGPPTVEAFF.